This T cell receptor beta chain derives from a study of T-cell memory formation after mild COVID-19. As for the study in general: TCR clusters were largely donor specific.

With 6 bases clipped from V and 0 bases from J, the junction kept 5 bases outside the gene matches. The V gene's germline CDR1 is SGHTA and CDR2 FQGTGA. This CDR3 contains 14 residues. TCRdb itself ran the 5' RACE reads through MiXCR, one entry per CDR3 protein. The sample contains 100,000 to 140,000 distinct CDR3 sequences, around 15% of which appear only once. This clonotype was picked up many times. Its antigen is not known. Study results and limitations: A second wave of clones peaked on day 37, and their SARS-CoV-2 specificity went unconfirmed. Clones which contracted sat mainly in CM and EM if CD4+, and in EMRA if CD8+.

The chain couples TRBV7-3 to TRBJ2-7; 7 positions agree with TRBD1. The sample comprised PBMCs or a T cell subset sorted from them (not recorded which). The TCR was taken from a man between 18 and 35 years old who had mild COVID-19 (a few samples of this study predate the infection). Cell type and time point are not known. This CDR3 is CASRTGTVSYEQYF. CDR3 coding DNA: TGTGCCAGCAGAACCGGGACAGTCTCCTACGAGCAGTACTTC.